Shown below are 15 T cell receptor beta chains from a single sample sequenced in a study of blood T cell repertoires in COVID-19. Clones were sequenced by immunoSEQ multiplex PCR, and TCRdb holds only the in-frame ones, with some missing. The table shows 2,500 to 3,500 clones, with approximately 93% occurring only once. Specimen: peripheral blood. The receptors were sampled from a human donor in a cohort sampled during active COVID-19.

V and J are TRBV27 and TRBJ2-1; TRBD2 aligns across 12 bases. V shed 10 bases and J 0 bases; nucleotides not matched to a gene: 4. The germline V gene encodes CDR1 MNHEY and CDR2 SMNVEV (reference sequence). There are 15 residues in the CDR3. CDR3 residues: CATRLAGVSYNEQFF. CDR3 bases: TGTGCCACCAGACTAGCGGGAGTCTCCTACAATGAGCAGTTCTTC.

This clone was seen once. The J gene is TRBJ2-7, the V gene TRBV6-5, with a tentative D call TRBD2 (6 bases). The CDR3 is 15 residues long. Germline V lookup: CDR1 MNHEY, CDR2 SVGAGI. V lost 5 bases, J lost 2 bases, and 16 bases lay in between. The CDR3 sequence: CASSMEGGRTYEQYF. The CDR3 region has the DNA TGTGCCAGCAGTATGGAGGGAGGACGTACCTACGAGCAGTACTTC.

The chain uses TRBV7-8 and TRBJ1-6; 7 nucleotides match TRBD1. Germline V gives CDR1 SGHVS, CDR2 FQNEAQ. V lost 6 bases and J lost 9; bases outside the gene matches: 8. The CDR3 loop spans 14 amino acids. CDR3 loop: CASRTEGAGSPLHF. CDR3 bases: TGTGCCAGCAGGACTGAGGGGGCCGGTTCACCCCTCCACTTT.

As regards this clone: The same CDR3 can be traced to other DNA sequences in this sample. V is TRBV12-3 or TRBV12-4 and J is TRBJ2-1, with 7 bases fitting TRBD1. V dropped 1 base and J dropped 8; count of bases not matched to a gene: 2. CDR3 length equals 13 residues. CDR3 coding DNA: TGTGCCAGCAGTTTAGGACAGGGTCATGAGCAGTTCTTC. It yields the protein CASSLGQGHEQFF.

V usage is TRBV6-2 or TRBV6-3 and J usage is TRBJ2-5; TRBD1 agrees at 8 bases. The CDR3 extends over 16 amino acids. J lost 1 base, V lost 0 bases, and 4 bases had no gene match. The germline V gene encodes CDR1 MNHEY and CDR2 SVGEGT. The CDR3 loop is CASSYSGTGPQETQYF. In nucleotides, the CDR3 is TGTGCCAGCAGTTACTCCGGGACAGGCCCCCAAGAGACCCAGTACTTC.

V gene TRBV4-1 combines with J gene TRBJ2-3; 8 bases match TRBD1. CDR1 is MGHRA and CDR2 is YSYEKL in the germline V gene. V was pared by 1 base and J by 8 bases, with 14 bases of the junction left unmatched. The CDR3 covers 17 residues. CDR3 loop: CASSQVQTGVGPATQYF. The DNA of the CDR3 is TGCGCCAGCAGCCAAGTTCAGACAGGGGTCGGGCCGGCTACGCAGTATTTT.

The chain recombines TRBV24-1 with TRBJ1-5; D is unresolved. V gave up 6 bases and J gave up 0 bases, with 8 bases separating them. Germline V gene data show CDR1 as KGHDR and CDR2 as SFDVKD. The CDR3 runs 14 residues. DNA for the CDR3: TGTGCCACCAGTTCCCTTTATAGCAATCAGCCCCAGCATTTT. This encodes CATSSLYSNQPQHF.

The chain has TRBV24-1 and TRBJ2-3; maybe TRBD2 (5 bases). The CDR3 loop spans 13 amino acids. Trimming took off 7 bases at V and 0 bases at J, with 7 bases between the two ends. CDR1 and CDR2 (germline): KGHDR, SFDVKD. CDR3 coding DNA: TGTGCCACCAGGGCGGGTAGCACAGATACGCAGTATTTT. Translation gives CATRAGSTDTQYF.

The rearrangement uses TRBV27 and TRBJ1-6, with no clear D. Germline lookup yields CDR1 MNHEY and CDR2 SMNVEV (reference sequence). The V gene lost 2 bases and the J gene lost 7 bases, with 9 bases spanning the gap. The CDR3 contains 14 residues. The CDR3 DNA follows: TGTGCCAGCAGTTTAATCCAATCCAATTCACCCCTCCACTTT. Translating it yields CASSLIQSNSPLHF.

This chain links TRBV3-1 (or the pseudogene TRBV3-2) with TRBJ2-4; 9 bases fit TRBD1. This CDR3 comprises 18 residues. V was pared by 5 bases and J by 1 base, with 12 bases of the junction left unmatched. Germline-derived CDR1 and CDR2 are LGHDT and YNNKEL (reference sequence). This CDR3 reads CASSTGQGIPWAKNIQYF. As DNA, the CDR3 is TGTGCCAGCAGCACGGGACAGGGTATTCCTTGGGCCAAAAACATTCAGTACTTC.

The chain uses TRBV24-1 and TRBJ1-5; 7 bases map to TRBD1. The CDR3 consists of 16 residues. The V gene's germline CDR1 is KGHDR and CDR2 SFDVKD. J was trimmed by 0 bases and V by 2 bases; bases with no gene match: 3. The CDR3 sequence: CATSDSGTDSNQPQHF. The CDR3 DNA reads as TGTGCCACCAGTGATTCTGGGACAGATAGCAATCAGCCCCAGCATTTT.

This clone has a single count. The chain has TRBV11-2 and TRBJ2-1; tentative D call: TRBD2 (6 bases). Per germline, CDR1 SGHAT and CDR2 FQNNGV. This CDR3 is built from 12 residues. V lost 5 bases, J lost 12 bases, and 14 bases lay in between. The CDR3 nucleotides read TGTGCCAGCAGCCAGAGGCCCGGGGGGCAGTTCTTC. Translated: CASSQRPGGQFF.

The rearrangement joins TRBV5-1 to TRBJ2-1; tentatively, D is TRBD2 (6 bases). Germline V lookup: CDR1 SGHRS, CDR2 YFSETQ. The CDR3 runs to 15 residues. V was shortened by 0 bases and J by 3 bases, with 10 bases between the two germline ends. Here the CDR3 reads CASSLASGFYNEQFF. As DNA, the CDR3 is TGCGCCAGCAGCTTGGCCAGCGGGTTCTACAATGAGCAGTTCTTC.

The chain has TRBV11-2 and TRBJ2-4; a weak D match, TRBD2 (5 bases). The CDR3 contains 14 residues. The germline V gene encodes CDR1 SGHAT and CDR2 FQNNGV. V was clipped by 4 bases and J by 8 bases, with 15 bases between them. This CDR3 reads CASSSTGGQDIQYF. The CDR3 bases are TGTGCCAGCAGCTCCACCGGAGGTCAGGACATTCAGTACTTC.

This clone was observed a single time. This rearrangement joins TRBV2 to TRBJ2-3; 11 bases are shared with TRBD2. V dropped 0 bases and J dropped 3; count of bases not matched to a gene: 2. The CDR3 is made up of 16 amino acids. The germline V gene encodes CDR1 SNHLY and CDR2 FYNNEI. In DNA form, the CDR3 reads TGTGCCAGCAGTGAAGCCCTAGCGGGGGGTACAGATACGCAGTATTTT. It is translated as CASSEALAGGTDTQYF. The complete variable domain, with remaining parts taken from reference TRBV2 and TRBJ2-3, reads EPEVTQTPSHQVTQMGQEVILRCVPISNHLYFYWYRQILGQKVEFLVSFYNNEISEKSEIFDDQFSVERPDGSNFTLKIRSTKLEDSAMYFCASSEALAGGTDTQYFGPGTRLTVL.